This T cell receptor (beta chain) appears in the sequencing data of a study of blood T cell repertoires in COVID-19. Deletions cut 1 base from V and 2 bases from J, with 10 bases between. Looked up from germline, CDR1 is MNHNS and CDR2 is SASEGT. CDR3 length: 15 amino acids. TCRdb keeps only in-frame clones here, not all; method: immunoSEQ multiplex PCR. This sample has about 87,000 clones, with around 80% found just once. This chain joins TRBV6-1 and TRBJ2-3, with D perhaps matching TRBD2 (6 bases). Material: peripheral blood. This receptor was obtained from an elderly woman with active or convalescent COVID-19. The CDR3: CASSEGRDPTDTQYF. The DNA for the CDR3 is TGTGCCAGCAGTGAAGGGCGGGATCCCACAGATACGCAGTATTTT.